This record covers a single T cell receptor (beta chain). Its antigen is unknown. CDR1 is ENHRY and CDR2 is SYGVKD in the germline V gene. The CDR3 consists of 13 residues. The PCR employed 60 Vbeta primers together with 13 Jbeta primers. Method: immunoSEQ multiplex PCR; TCRdb's copy keeps in-frame clones and lacks some. The data show roughly 200,000 clones, with 75% to 85% seen just once and about 0.64% held by the top ten. The record originates from a study of cytomegalovirus exposure and HLA in healthy donors. Study-wide points: Per a later analysis, 15,000 to 20,000 TCR beta sequences showed association with HLA alleles at 0.05 false discovery rate. A link between a missense DCLRE1C variant and TCR beta V- and J-gene trimming emerged from a later analysis.

The sequence was obtained from a boy aged 10-17 years in good health and CMV-seronegative. What was sequenced was PBMCs. The rearrangement uses TRBV10-3 and TRBJ2-5; TRBD2 is a possible D gene (5 bases). TRBJ2-7 matches the DNA end more closely, so the J call is doubtful. The CDR3 loop reads CAMGVPPTYEQYF. CDR3 DNA: TGTGCGATGGGAGTACCTCCAACCTACGAGCAGTACTTC.